The 24 T cell receptor beta chains listed next were all sequenced from one sample in a study of human T cells and chemical hapten exposure. MiXCR, run by TCRdb on the RACE reads, gives a single entry per CDR3 protein. This table has about 84,000 distinct CDR3 sequences, 8% to 13% appearing once. Described time point: patch test 2, 6 weeks after DPC sensitization. The treatment: therapeutic diphenylcyclopropenone sensitization with weekly scalp DPC. The sequences come from whole blood, collected in connection with sensitization to the hapten diphenylcyclopropenone (DPC). The source is a woman aged 50 to 60 with alopecia areata. Some clones in this sample may be carry-over from other donors' samples.

This clonotype was found a few times. The rearrangement uses TRBV3-1 and TRBJ1-1; TRBD1 might be the D (6 bases). This CDR3 has 16 residues. Trimming cost V 2 bases and J 1 base, with 14 bases left between them. From germline, CDR1 is LGHDT and CDR2 YNNKEL (reference sequence). The CDR3 region has the DNA TGTGCCAGCAGCCAAAGGAAGACAGGAAGGAACACTGAAGCTTTCTTT. Its translation: CASSQRKTGRNTEAFF.

The gene calls are TRBV28 and TRBJ1-5; no clear D gene. The CDR3 loop spans 15 amino acids. CDR1 and CDR2 from the germline V gene are MDHEN and SYDVKM. Between the trimmed V and J ends, which lost 2 bases and 5 bases, there was a span of 13 bases. The CDR3 sequence: CASSLMGIRDQPQHF. DNA of the CDR3: TGTGCCAGCAGTTTAATGGGTATAAGGGATCAGCCCCAGCATTTT.

The chain links TRBV29-1 to TRBJ2-1; D gene ambiguous. The CDR3 loop spans 10 amino acids. Between the trimmed V and J ends, which lost 6 bases and 4 bases, there was a span of 4 bases. The germline V gene has CDR1 SQVTM and CDR2 ANQGSEA. This CDR3 reads CSVAYNEQFF. The CDR3 DNA follows: TGCAGCGTCGCGTACAATGAGCAGTTCTTC.

This clonotype was counted a few times. The V gene is TRBV18, the J gene TRBJ2-1; 8 bases agree with TRBD1. V was pared by 4 bases and J by 3 bases, with 8 bases of the junction left unmatched. Germline loops: CDR1 KGHSH, CDR2 LQKENI. The CDR3 extends over 16 amino acids. DNA of the CDR3: TGTGCCAGCTCACTCAGGACGACAGGGGACTACAATGAGCAGTTCTTC. It yields the protein CASSLRTTGDYNEQFF.

This clonotype was detected many times. This chain joins TRBV7-9 and TRBJ2-5; 7 bases align to TRBD1. Germline loops: CDR1 SEHNR, CDR2 FQNEAQ (reference sequence). V shed 5 bases, J shed 4 bases, and the junction held 4 bases outside the gene matches. The length of the CDR3 is 13 residues. CDR3 loop: CASSPTGRETQYF. In DNA, the CDR3 is TGTGCCAGCAGCCCGACAGGGCGAGAGACCCAGTACTTC.

This clonotype was recorded at least ten times. The V gene is TRBV5-1, the J gene TRBJ2-7; D is ambiguous. Trimming removed 1 base at V and 5 bases at J, with 25 bases between. The CDR3 loop spans 18 amino acids. Germline CDR1 SGHRS, CDR2 YFSETQ. The CDR3 is CASSLNRNSLTPTHEQYF. In DNA form, the CDR3 reads TGCGCCAGCAGCTTGAATAGGAACTCACTAACTCCTACCCACGAGCAGTACTTC.

J is TRBJ2-7 and V is TRBV7-9; D is unresolved. The germline CDR1 and CDR2 sequences are SEHNR and FQNEAQ (reference sequence). The CDR3 contains 15 residues. Trimming removed 2 bases from V and 2 bases from J, with 13 bases in between. The CDR3 reads CASSLLESETYEQYF. Here the CDR3 DNA reads TGTGCCAGCAGCTTACTAGAATCGGAGACCTACGAGCAGTACTTC.

The sample holds a few counts of this clonotype. The CDR3 is CASSLEFTYNEQFF. The CDR3 bases are TGTGCCAGCAGCTTAGAATTCACCTACAATGAGCAGTTCTTC. V and J are TRBV7-2 and TRBJ2-1; no firm D call. The V end lost 1 base, the J end lost 2 bases, and 6 bases lay between the germline ends. CDR3 length equals 14 residues. Germline V gene sequence: CDR1 SGHTA, CDR2 FQGNSA.

The rearrangement links TRBV3-1 to TRBJ2-2; tentatively, D is TRBD2 (6 bases). The CDR3 length is 14 residues. Trimming removed 8 bases at V and 4 bases at J, with 14 bases between. The germline gives CDR1 LGHDT, CDR2 YNNKEL (reference sequence). The CDR3 DNA reads as TGTGCCAGCCAAAGGAGGGAGGCCACCGGGGAGCTGTTTTTT. Translated: CASQRREATGELFF. Filled out from reference TRBV3-1 and TRBJ2-2, the complete variable domain reads DTAVSQTPKYLVTQMGNDKSIKCEQNLGHDTMYWYKQDSKKFLKIMFSYNNKELIINETVPNRFSPKSPDKAHLNLHINSLELGDSAVYFCASQRREATGELFFGEGSRLTVL.

This clonotype was recorded at least ten times. The J gene is TRBJ1-1, the V gene TRBV18; D possibly corresponds to TRBD1 (6 bases). Trimming cost V 3 bases and J 3 bases, with 14 bases left between them. The CDR3 is 15 amino acids. Germline lookup yields CDR1 KGHSH and CDR2 LQKENI. The CDR3 DNA reads as TGTGCCAGCTCACCGTCCACACAGGGTTACACTGAAGCTTTCTTT. Translation gives CASSPSTQGYTEAFF.

This clonotype was counted many times. V gene TRBV20-1 combines with J gene TRBJ1-5, with unresolved D. The CDR3 has 11 amino acids. The ends were cut back, 3 bases at V and 4 bases at J, with 4 bases in the middle. CDR1 DFQATT and CDR2 SNEGSKA come from the germline V gene (reference sequence). This CDR3 is CSARGNQPQHF. The CDR3 DNA reads TGCAGTGCTAGGGGTAATCAGCCCCAGCATTTT.

This clonotype turned up a few times. The chain links TRBV2 to TRBJ2-3; 7 bases line up with TRBD1. V shed 6 bases, J shed 2 bases, and the junction held 5 bases outside the gene matches. Germline V gives CDR1 SNHLY, CDR2 FYNNEI. The CDR3 is 14 residues long. For the CDR3, the DNA is TGTGCCAGCAGCCTAGGGACAGCCACAGATACGCAGTATTTT. This encodes CASSLGTATDTQYF.

This clonotype came up many times. The gene calls are TRBV12-3 or TRBV12-4 and TRBJ2-3; no reliable D call. Trimming stripped 5 bases from V and 2 bases from J, with 5 bases between. The CDR3 has 12 amino acids. The CDR3: CASSPDTDTQYF. The CDR3, as DNA: TGTGCCAGCAGTCCAGACACAGATACGCAGTATTTT.

This clonotype was observed many times. The V gene is TRBV5-1, the J gene TRBJ1-1; no clear D. Germline loops: CDR1 SGHRS, CDR2 YFSETQ. The V end was cut by 4 bases, the J end by 0 bases, with 10 bases between. This CDR3 has 14 amino acids. CDR3 in DNA: TGCGCCAGCAGCCCCTATGAGTTGAACACTGAAGCTTTCTTT. Its protein is CASSPYELNTEAFF.

The genes are TRBV28 and TRBJ2-3; TRBD2 agrees at 7 bases. Germline V gene lookup returns CDR1 MDHEN and CDR2 SYDVKM. The CDR3 runs 16 residues. After removal of 5 bases from V and 5 bases from J, the junction contained 13 bases not matched to a gene. The DNA for the CDR3 is TGTGCCAGCAGTCACAGAGGCCGGGGGGAGATAGATACGCAGTATTTT. Its translation is CASSHRGRGEIDTQYF. The whole variable domain, filled in from reference TRBV28 and TRBJ2-3, reads DVKVTQSSRYLVKRTGEKVFLECVQDMDHENMFWYRQDPGLGLRLIYFSYDVKMKEKGDIPEGYSVSREKKERFSLILESASTNQTSMYLCASSHRGRGEIDTQYFGPGTRLTVL.

The rearrangement joins TRBV2 to TRBJ1-1; D remains unclear. The ends were cut back, 2 bases at V and 5 bases at J, with 12 bases in the middle. The CDR3 totals 14 residues. Germline lookup yields CDR1 SNHLY and CDR2 FYNNEI. The DNA for the CDR3 is TGTGCCAGCAGTGAACGGGCAATGAGTACTGAAGCTTTCTTT. Translating it yields CASSERAMSTEAFF.

This chain links TRBV12-3 or TRBV12-4 with TRBJ1-1; D is unresolved. This CDR3 is built from 13 residues. The V end was cut by 2 bases, the J end by 3 bases, with 7 bases between. CDR3 protein: CASSLNGDTEAFF. The CDR3 coding sequence is TGTGCCAGCAGTTTAAATGGGGACACTGAAGCTTTCTTT.

This clonotype came up a few times. The chain joins TRBV20-1 to TRBJ2-2; D possibly corresponds to TRBD2 (7 bases). Between the trimmed V and J ends, which lost 5 bases and 5 bases, there was a span of 30 bases. Germline loops: CDR1 DFQATT, CDR2 SNEGSKA (reference sequence). This CDR3 is built from 19 residues. DNA for the CDR3: TGCAGTGCTGATCTATCCCGATCCAAGCCGGGAGGACAGACCGGGGAGCTGTTTTTT. Translating gives CSADLSRSKPGGQTGELFF.

This clonotype occurred many times. The chain uses TRBV7-7 and TRBJ2-5, with D possibly being TRBD2 (6 bases). Germline loops: CDR1 SSHAT, CDR2 FNYEAQ (reference sequence). The CDR3 spans 14 residues. V was pared by 5 bases and J by 0 bases, with 10 bases between. The CDR3 coding sequence is TGTGCCAGCAGCGTAACTAGCTACCAAGAGACCCAGTACTTC. It yields the protein CASSVTSYQETQYF.

The V call is TRBV29-1, the J call TRBJ1-1; D is ambiguous. CDR3 length: 11 amino acids. V was trimmed by 6 bases and J by 1 base, leaving 6 bases between them. The germline V gene has CDR1 SQVTM and CDR2 ANQGSEA. The CDR3 DNA reads TGCAGCGTGCAGACGAACACTGAAGCTTTCTTT. Translation: CSVQTNTEAFF. The full variable domain, with the rest looked up from reference TRBV29-1 and TRBJ1-1, is SAVISQKPSRDICQRGTSLTIQCQVDSQVTMMFWYRQQPGQSLTLIATANQGSEATYESGFVIDKFPISRPNLTFSTLTVSNMSPEDSSIYLCSVQTNTEAFFGQGTRLTVV.

The rearrangement joins TRBV29-1 to TRBJ1-1, with D possibly being TRBD1 (5 bases). The CDR3 loop spans 14 amino acids. Trimming removed 6 bases from V and 5 bases from J, with 19 bases in between. Per germline, CDR1 SQVTM and CDR2 ANQGSEA. The CDR3 DNA sequence: TGCAGCGTGGGAGGTGGAGGGGCGAGGACTGAAGCTTTCTTT. This encodes CSVGGGGARTEAFF.

The sample holds many counts of this clonotype. The chain combines TRBV5-4 with TRBJ2-7; D could derive from TRBD1 or TRBD2 (5 bases each). The CDR3 is 13 residues long. Trimming took 2 bases from V and 3 from J, leaving 9 bases between them. Germline lookup yields CDR1 SGHNT and CDR2 YYREEE (reference sequence). The CDR3 protein is CASSFRGGYEQYF. The CDR3 DNA reads TGTGCCAGCAGCTTTCGTGGGGGCTACGAGCAGTACTTC.

This clonotype has at least ten counts. The chain combines TRBV2 with TRBJ2-1, with D tentatively TRBD2 (5 bases). Trimming stripped 4 bases from V and 9 bases from J, with 7 bases between. The germline V gene has CDR1 SNHLY and CDR2 FYNNEI. CDR3 length: 11 amino acids. The CDR3 DNA reads as TGTGCCAGCAGTGTCCGGGGTGAGCAGTTCTTC. It is translated as CASSVRGEQFF.

This clonotype was counted ten times or more. This chain joins TRBV12-3 or TRBV12-4 and TRBJ2-3, with D possibly TRBD2 on 6 matching bases. The CDR3 extends over 15 amino acids. Trimming cost V 7 bases and J 0 bases, with 14 bases left between them. CDR3 coding DNA: TGTGCCAGCATCAGTGGGGACTGGAGCACAGATACGCAGTATTTT. Its translation: CASISGDWSTDTQYF.